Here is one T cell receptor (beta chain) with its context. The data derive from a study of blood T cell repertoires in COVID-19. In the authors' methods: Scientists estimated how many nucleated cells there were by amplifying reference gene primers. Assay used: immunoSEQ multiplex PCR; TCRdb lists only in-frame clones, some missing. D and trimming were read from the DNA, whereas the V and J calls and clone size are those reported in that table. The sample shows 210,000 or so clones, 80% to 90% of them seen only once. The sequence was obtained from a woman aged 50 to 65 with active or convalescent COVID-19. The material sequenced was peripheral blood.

The DNA of the CDR3 is TGTGCCTGGAGTGTAGAGGGGAGGGCTTTCTTT. It encodes CAWSVEGRAFF. The chain combines TRBV30 with TRBJ1-1; tentatively, D is TRBD1 (5 bases). CDR3 length: 11 residues. Trimming shortened V by 0 bases and J by 11 bases, and 10 bases separated the two germline ends. CDR1 GTSNPN and CDR2 SVGIG come from the germline V gene (reference sequence).